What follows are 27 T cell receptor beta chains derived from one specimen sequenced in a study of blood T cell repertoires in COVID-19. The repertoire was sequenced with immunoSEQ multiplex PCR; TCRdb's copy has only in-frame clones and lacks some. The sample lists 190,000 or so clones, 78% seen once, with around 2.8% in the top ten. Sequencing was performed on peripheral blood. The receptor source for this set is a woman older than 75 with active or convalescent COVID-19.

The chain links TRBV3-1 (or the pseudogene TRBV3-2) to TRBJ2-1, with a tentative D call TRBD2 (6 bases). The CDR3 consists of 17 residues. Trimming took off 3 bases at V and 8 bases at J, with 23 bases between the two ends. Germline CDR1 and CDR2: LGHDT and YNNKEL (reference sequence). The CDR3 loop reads CASSQNTGLVTRDEQFF. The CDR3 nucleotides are TGTGCCAGCAGCCAGAATACGGGACTCGTCACAAGGGATGAGCAGTTCTTC.

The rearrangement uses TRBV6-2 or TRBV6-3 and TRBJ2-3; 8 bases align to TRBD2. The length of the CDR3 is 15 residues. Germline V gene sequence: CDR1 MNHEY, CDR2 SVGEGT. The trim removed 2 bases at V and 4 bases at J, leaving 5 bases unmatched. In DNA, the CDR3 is TGTGCCAGCAGTTACGGCGGGGGGCGGTCAGATACGCAGTATTTT. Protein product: CASSYGGGRSDTQYF.

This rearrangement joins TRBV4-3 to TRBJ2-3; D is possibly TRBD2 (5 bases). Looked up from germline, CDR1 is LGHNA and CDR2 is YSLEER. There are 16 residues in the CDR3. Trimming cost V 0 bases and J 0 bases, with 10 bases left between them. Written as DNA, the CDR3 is TGCGCCAGCAGCCAAGATCTCAGGACTAGCACAGATACGCAGTATTTT. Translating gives CASSQDLRTSTDTQYF.

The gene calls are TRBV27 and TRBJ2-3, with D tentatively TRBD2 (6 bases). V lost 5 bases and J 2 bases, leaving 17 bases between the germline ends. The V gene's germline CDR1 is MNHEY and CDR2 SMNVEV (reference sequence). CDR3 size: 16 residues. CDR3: CASSLIAANPTDTQYF. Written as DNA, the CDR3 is TGTGCCAGCAGTCTGATAGCGGCAAATCCCACAGATACGCAGTATTTT.

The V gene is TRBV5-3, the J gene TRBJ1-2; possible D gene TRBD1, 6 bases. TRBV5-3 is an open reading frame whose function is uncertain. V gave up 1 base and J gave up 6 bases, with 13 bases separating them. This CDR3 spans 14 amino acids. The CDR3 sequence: CARSLTGNHDGYTF. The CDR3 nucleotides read TGTGCCAGAAGCTTGACAGGGAATCATGATGGCTACACCTTC.

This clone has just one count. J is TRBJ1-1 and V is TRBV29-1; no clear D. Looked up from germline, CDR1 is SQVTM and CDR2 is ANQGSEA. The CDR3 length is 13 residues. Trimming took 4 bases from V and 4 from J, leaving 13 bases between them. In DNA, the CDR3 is TGCAGCGTTGGTCGGGGAGCGAGCACTGAAGCTTTCTTT. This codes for CSVGRGASTEAFF. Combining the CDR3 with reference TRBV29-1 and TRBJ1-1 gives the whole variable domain SAVISQKPSRDICQRGTSLTIQCQVDSQVTMMFWYRQQPGQSLTLIATANQGSEATYESGFVIDKFPISRPNLTFSTLTVSNMSPEDSSIYLCSVGRGASTEAFFGQGTRLTVV.

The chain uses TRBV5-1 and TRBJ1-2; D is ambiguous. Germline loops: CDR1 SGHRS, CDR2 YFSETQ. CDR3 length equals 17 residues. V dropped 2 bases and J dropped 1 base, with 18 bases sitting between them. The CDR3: CASSFGLTGSRNYGYTF. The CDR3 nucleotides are TGCGCCAGCAGCTTTGGACTTACCGGGTCACGTAACTATGGCTACACCTTC.

CDR3 nucleotides: TGCGCCAGCAGCTTGGTTAGCGGGGGACGCCCGGGAGAGACCCAGTACTTC. Protein sequence: CASSLVSGGRPGETQYF. This chain uses TRBV5-1 with TRBJ2-5; the match to TRBD2 covers 9 bases. CDR3 length: 17 amino acids. In germline, CDR1 is SGHRS, CDR2 YFSETQ. V dropped 0 bases and J dropped 4; count of bases not matched to a gene: 10.

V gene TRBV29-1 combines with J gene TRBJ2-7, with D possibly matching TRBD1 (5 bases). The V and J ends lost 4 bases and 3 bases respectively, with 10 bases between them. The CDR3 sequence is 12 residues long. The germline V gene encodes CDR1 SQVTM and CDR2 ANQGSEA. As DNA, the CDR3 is TGCAGCGTTGGGGGCACCTTCTACGAGCAGTACTTC. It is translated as CSVGGTFYEQYF.

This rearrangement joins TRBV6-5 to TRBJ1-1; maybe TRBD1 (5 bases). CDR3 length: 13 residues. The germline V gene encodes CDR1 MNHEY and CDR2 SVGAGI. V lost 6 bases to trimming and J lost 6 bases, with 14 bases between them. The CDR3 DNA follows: TGTGCCAGCAGGAGGACAATGGGCGCTGAAGCTTTCTTT. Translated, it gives CASRRTMGAEAFF.

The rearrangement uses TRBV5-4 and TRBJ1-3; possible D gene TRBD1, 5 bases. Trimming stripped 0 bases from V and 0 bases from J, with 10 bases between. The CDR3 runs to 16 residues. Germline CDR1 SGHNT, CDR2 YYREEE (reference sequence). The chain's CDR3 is CASSLEGRVSGNTIYF. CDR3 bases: TGTGCCAGCAGCTTGGAGGGCAGGGTCTCTGGAAACACCATATATTTT.

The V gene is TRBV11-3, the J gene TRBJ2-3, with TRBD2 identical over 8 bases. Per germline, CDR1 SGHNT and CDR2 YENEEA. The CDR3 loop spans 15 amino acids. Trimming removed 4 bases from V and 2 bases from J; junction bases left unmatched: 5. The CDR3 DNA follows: TGTGCCAGCAGCTCCGGCGGGGGGCTCACAGATACGCAGTATTTT. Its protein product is CASSSGGGLTDTQYF.

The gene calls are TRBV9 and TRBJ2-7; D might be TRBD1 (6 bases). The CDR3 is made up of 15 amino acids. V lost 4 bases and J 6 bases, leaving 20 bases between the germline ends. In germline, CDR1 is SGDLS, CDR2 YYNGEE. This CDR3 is CASSPYYRDNREQYF. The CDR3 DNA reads TGTGCCAGCAGCCCATACTACCGGGACAACCGCGAGCAGTACTTC.

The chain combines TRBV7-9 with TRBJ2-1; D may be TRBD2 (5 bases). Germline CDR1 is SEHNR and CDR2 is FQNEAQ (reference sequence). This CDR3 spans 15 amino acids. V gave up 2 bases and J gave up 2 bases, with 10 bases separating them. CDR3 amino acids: CASSLRGTTYNEQFF. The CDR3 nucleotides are TGTGCCAGCAGCTTACGGGGAACAACCTACAATGAGCAGTTCTTC.

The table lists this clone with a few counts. CDR3 in amino acids: CASRARARVQGTDTQYF. For the CDR3, the DNA is TGTGCCAGCCGCGCCCGGGCGCGGGTCCAGGGCACAGATACGCAGTATTTT. The chain carries TRBV9 and TRBJ2-3, with D tentatively TRBD2 (5 bases). CDR1 is SGDLS and CDR2 is YYNGEE in the germline V gene. The V and J ends lost 7 bases and 1 base respectively, with 22 bases between them. This CDR3 comprises 17 residues.

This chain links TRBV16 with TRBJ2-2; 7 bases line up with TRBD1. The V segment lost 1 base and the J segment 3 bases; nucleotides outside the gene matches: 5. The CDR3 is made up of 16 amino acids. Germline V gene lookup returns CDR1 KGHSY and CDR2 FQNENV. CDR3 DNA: TGTGCCAGCAGCCAATACCCAGGGACAGACACCGGGGAGCTGTTTTTT. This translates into CASSQYPGTDTGELFF. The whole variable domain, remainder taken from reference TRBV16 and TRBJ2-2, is GEEVAQTPKHLVRGEGQKAKLYCAPIKGHSYVFWYQQVLKNEFKFLISFQNENVFDETGMPKERFSAKCLPNSPCSLEIQATKLEDSAVYFCASSQYPGTDTGELFFGEGSRLTVL.

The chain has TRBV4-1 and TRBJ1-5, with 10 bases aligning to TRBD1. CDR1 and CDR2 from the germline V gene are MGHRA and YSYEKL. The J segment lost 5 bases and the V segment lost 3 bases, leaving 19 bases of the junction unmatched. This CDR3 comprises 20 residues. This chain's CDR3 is CASSHPNRDRGYGGDQPQHF. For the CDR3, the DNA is TGCGCCAGCAGCCACCCAAACCGGGACAGGGGCTACGGTGGAGATCAGCCCCAGCATTTT.

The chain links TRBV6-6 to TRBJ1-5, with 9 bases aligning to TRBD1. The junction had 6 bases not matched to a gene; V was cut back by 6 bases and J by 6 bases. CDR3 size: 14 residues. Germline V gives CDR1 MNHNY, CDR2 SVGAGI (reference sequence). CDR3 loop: CASSRDRDGQPQHF. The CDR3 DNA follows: TGTGCCAGCAGCCGGGACAGGGATGGTCAGCCCCAGCATTTT.

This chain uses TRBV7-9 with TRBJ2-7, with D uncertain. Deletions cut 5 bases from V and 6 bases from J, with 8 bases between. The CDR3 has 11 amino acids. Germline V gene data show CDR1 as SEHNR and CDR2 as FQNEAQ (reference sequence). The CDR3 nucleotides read TGTGCCAGCAGCACGGGTTTCGAGCAGTACTTC. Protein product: CASSTGFEQYF.

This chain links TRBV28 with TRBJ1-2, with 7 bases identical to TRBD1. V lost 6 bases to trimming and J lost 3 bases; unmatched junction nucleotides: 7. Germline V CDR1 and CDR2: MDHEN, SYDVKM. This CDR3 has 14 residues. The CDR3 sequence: CASRRQGLHYGYTF. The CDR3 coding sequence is TGTGCCAGCAGAAGACAGGGCTTACACTATGGCTACACCTTC.

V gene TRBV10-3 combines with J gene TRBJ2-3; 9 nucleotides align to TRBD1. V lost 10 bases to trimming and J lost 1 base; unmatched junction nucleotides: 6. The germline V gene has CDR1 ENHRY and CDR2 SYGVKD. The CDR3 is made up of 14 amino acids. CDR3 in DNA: TGTGCCACTGGCCGACAGGGGGGCACAGATACGCAGTATTTT. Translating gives CATGRQGGTDTQYF.

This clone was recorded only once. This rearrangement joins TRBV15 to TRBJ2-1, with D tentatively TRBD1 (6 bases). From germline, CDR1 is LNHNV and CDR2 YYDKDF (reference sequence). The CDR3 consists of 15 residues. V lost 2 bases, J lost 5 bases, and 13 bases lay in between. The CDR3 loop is CATSRFRDIHNEQFF. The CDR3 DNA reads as TGTGCCACCAGCAGATTCCGGGACATCCACAATGAGCAGTTCTTC.

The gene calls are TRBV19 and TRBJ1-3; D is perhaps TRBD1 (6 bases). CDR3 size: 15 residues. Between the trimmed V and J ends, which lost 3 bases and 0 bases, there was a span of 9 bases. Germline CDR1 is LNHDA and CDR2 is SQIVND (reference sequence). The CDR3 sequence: CASSMGHGSGNTIYF. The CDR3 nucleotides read TGTGCCAGTAGTATGGGACATGGCTCTGGAAACACCATATATTTT.

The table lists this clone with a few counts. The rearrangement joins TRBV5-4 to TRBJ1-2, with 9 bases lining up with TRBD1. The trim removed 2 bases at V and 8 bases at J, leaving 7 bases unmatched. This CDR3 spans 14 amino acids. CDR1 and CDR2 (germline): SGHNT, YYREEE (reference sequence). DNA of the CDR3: TGTGCCAGCAGCTTACAGGGGGCCGCTGAGGGCTACACCTTC. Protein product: CASSLQGAAEGYTF.

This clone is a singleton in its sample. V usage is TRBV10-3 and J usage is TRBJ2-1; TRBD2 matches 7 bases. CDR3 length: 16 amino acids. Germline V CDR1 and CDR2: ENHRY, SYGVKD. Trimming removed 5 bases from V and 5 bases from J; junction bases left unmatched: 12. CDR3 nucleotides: TGTGCCATCAGTCCTTTGACTAGCAGCCCCAACAATGAGCAGTTCTTC. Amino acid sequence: CAISPLTSSPNNEQFF.

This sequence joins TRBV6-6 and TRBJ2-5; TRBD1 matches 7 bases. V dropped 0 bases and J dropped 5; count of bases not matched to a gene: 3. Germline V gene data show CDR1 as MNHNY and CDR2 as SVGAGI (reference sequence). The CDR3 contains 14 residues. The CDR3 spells CASSYSTGLETQYF. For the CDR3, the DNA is TGTGCCAGCAGTTACTCGACAGGGTTGGAGACCCAGTACTTC.

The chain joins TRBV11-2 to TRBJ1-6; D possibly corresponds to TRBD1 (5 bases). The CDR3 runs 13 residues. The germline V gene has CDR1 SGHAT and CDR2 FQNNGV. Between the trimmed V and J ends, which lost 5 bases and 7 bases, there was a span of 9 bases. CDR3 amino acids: CASSAPGNSPLHF. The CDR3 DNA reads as TGTGCCAGCAGCGCTCCAGGGAATTCACCCCTCCACTTT.